These T cell receptor beta chains were read from a single sample in a study of shared clonotypes between healthy human individuals. The table came from immunoSEQ multiplex PCR; TCRdb's copy has only in-frame clones and leaves some out. The sample yields around 500,000 clones, 79% seen once. Sequencing was carried out using PBMCs. These receptors originate from a woman in her thirties or forties in good health. Some clones in this sample may be carry-over from other donors' samples. CDR3s leave out the opening cysteine and the closing phenylalanine or tryptophan.

j_call: TRBJ2-7
v_call: TRBV29-1
cdr3_aa: SVVGGRPSYEQY

j_call: TRBJ1-5
v_call: TRBV29-1
cdr3_aa: SVGDREGGSNQPQH

j_call: TRBJ2-1
v_call: TRBV4-2
cdr3_aa: ASSQEGARDNEQF

j_call: TRBJ2-5
v_call: TRBV7-2
cdr3_aa: ASSPAAYQETQY

j_call: TRBJ2-1
v_call: TRBV7-2
cdr3_aa: ASSLYSSYNEQF

j_call: TRBJ2-7
v_call: TRBV19
cdr3_aa: ASSIGLGVAYEQY

j_call: TRBJ1-1
v_call: TRBV6-5
cdr3_aa: ASSSRGIENTEAF

j_call: TRBJ2-3
v_call: TRBV2
cdr3_aa: ASSASLPTDTQY

j_call: TRBJ2-1
v_call: TRBV6-6
cdr3_aa: ASSTNFVSYNEQF

j_call: TRBJ2-1
v_call: TRBV5-1
cdr3_aa: ASSPLEGGGNGEQF

j_call: TRBJ2-3
v_call: TRBV5-1
cdr3_aa: ASSLQGNTDTQY

j_call: TRBJ2-2
v_call: TRBV5-1
cdr3_aa: ASSWPGTGTLTTGELF

j_call: TRBJ2-5
v_call: TRBV5-4
cdr3_aa: ASSRAGGQETQY

j_call: TRBJ2-3
v_call: TRBV27
cdr3_aa: ASSRGLASTDTQY

j_call: TRBJ2-7
v_call: TRBV2
cdr3_aa: ASSEARLAGVYEQY

j_call: TRBJ2-2
v_call: TRBV7-8
cdr3_aa: ASSPGQGGTGELF

j_call: TRBJ2-5
v_call: TRBV19
cdr3_aa: ASSPLAGVPEETQY

j_call: TRBJ2-2
v_call: TRBV18
cdr3_aa: ASSPLGTGEGVGELF

j_call: TRBJ2-7
v_call: TRBV29-1
cdr3_aa: SVEVRGRFEQY

j_call: TRBJ2-1
v_call: TRBV27
cdr3_aa: ASSLSVYRVRDEQF

j_call: TRBJ2-4
v_call: TRBV6-1
cdr3_aa: ASSEATIGGMVRY

j_call: TRBJ2-6
v_call: TRBV5-4
cdr3_aa: ASSVSIAFTGANVLT

j_call: TRBJ2-7
v_call: TRBV28
cdr3_aa: ASSLSGAGVQY

j_call: TRBJ1-3
v_call: TRBV7-9
cdr3_aa: ASSLGRAGIGNTIY

j_call: TRBJ2-2
v_call: TRBV11-2
cdr3_aa: ASSPSVGQGWAGELF

j_call: TRBJ2-1
v_call: TRBV18
cdr3_aa: ASSPFAGAGANEQF

j_call: TRBJ2-5
v_call: TRBV5-1
cdr3_aa: ASTLVLAGGVQETQY

j_call: TRBJ1-5
v_call: TRBV6-1
cdr3_aa: ASSEVGQPQH

j_call: TRBJ2-5
v_call: TRBV7-8
cdr3_aa: ASSPLGETQY

j_call: TRBJ2-1
v_call: TRBV7-3
cdr3_aa: ASSLTGPGLAGEGNEQF

j_call: TRBJ2-3
v_call: TRBV19
cdr3_aa: ASSIRTSGVTDTQY

j_call: TRBJ2-1
v_call: TRBV9
cdr3_aa: ASSVGAAGWDDEQF

j_call: TRBJ2-7
v_call: TRBV19
cdr3_aa: ASTRDPSSYEQY

j_call: TRBJ1-2
v_call: TRBV30
cdr3_aa: AWRGGPGTGNYGYT

j_call: TRBJ1-1
v_call: TRBV15
cdr3_aa: ATSRGDLGGPMNTEAF

j_call: TRBJ2-7
v_call: TRBV7-9
cdr3_aa: ASSLTFSYEQY

j_call: TRBJ2-3
v_call: TRBV5-4
cdr3_aa: ASSEGPASTDTQY

j_call: TRBJ2-1
v_call: TRBV28
cdr3_aa: ASTLGGVYNEQF

j_call: TRBJ1-3
v_call: TRBV9
cdr3_aa: ASSVSGPSGNTIY

j_call: TRBJ1-1
v_call: TRBV7-2
cdr3_aa: ATKTGLNTEAF

j_call: TRBJ2-5
v_call: TRBV7-3
cdr3_aa: ASSKNGLQETQY

j_call: TRBJ1-2
v_call: TRBV28
cdr3_aa: ATLASGRRGYT

j_call: TRBJ2-5
v_call: TRBV5-6
cdr3_aa: ASSLFQETQY

j_call: TRBJ2-5
v_call: TRBV11-2
cdr3_aa: ASSLTGTQETQY

j_call: TRBJ2-7
v_call: TRBV7-2
cdr3_aa: ASSLVGTGGYEQY

j_call: TRBJ2-5
v_call: TRBV11-2
cdr3_aa: ASSLGAGGKETQY

j_call: TRBJ1-1
v_call: TRBV28
cdr3_aa: ASSLSGNTEAF

j_call: TRBJ2-2
v_call: TRBV6-4
cdr3_aa: ASSSLAGDTGELF

j_call: TRBJ2-3
v_call: TRBV5-1
cdr3_aa: ASRPGLAGADTQY

j_call: TRBJ2-2
v_call: TRBV6-5
cdr3_aa: ASSPNVGYTGELF

j_call: TRBJ2-2
v_call: TRBV27
cdr3_aa: AVQATSNTGELF

j_call: TRBJ2-3
v_call: TRBV28
cdr3_aa: ASSLTGPGPDTQY

j_call: TRBJ1-1
v_call: TRBV9
cdr3_aa: ASSASQGGPNTEAF

j_call: TRBJ2-1
v_call: TRBV7-2
cdr3_aa: ASSRLAGLTYNEQF

j_call: TRBJ2-7
v_call: TRBV28
cdr3_aa: ASSLLPGVAYEQY

j_call: TRBJ2-5
v_call: TRBV10-2
cdr3_aa: ASRGLAGETQY

j_call: TRBJ1-5
v_call: TRBV10-3
cdr3_aa: AISVGGEVNQPQH

j_call: TRBJ2-2
v_call: TRBV5-4
cdr3_aa: ASSLPGGANTGELF

j_call: TRBJ2-7
v_call: TRBV9
cdr3_aa: ASSVGGLGPWNEQY

j_call: TRBJ2-5
v_call: TRBV5-1
cdr3_aa: ATDGQQSETQY